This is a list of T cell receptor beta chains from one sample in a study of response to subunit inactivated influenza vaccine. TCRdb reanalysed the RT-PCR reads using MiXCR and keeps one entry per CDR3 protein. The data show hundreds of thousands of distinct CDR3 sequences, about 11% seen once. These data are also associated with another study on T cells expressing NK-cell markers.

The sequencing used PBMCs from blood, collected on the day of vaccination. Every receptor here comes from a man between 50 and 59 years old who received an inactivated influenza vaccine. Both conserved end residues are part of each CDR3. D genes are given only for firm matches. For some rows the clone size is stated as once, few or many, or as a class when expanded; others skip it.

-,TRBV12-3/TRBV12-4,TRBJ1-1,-,TGTGCCAGCAGTTTAGGGCAAGTCGTTAGTGAAGCTTTCTTT,CASSLGQVVSEAFF
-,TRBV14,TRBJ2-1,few,TGTGCCAGCAGCGCCTATCTCGGGACCAGCTCCTACAATGAGCAGTTCTTC,CASSAYLGTSSYNEQFF
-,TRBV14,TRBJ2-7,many,TGTGCCAGCAGCCAAGGCTACACCTACTACGAGCAGTACTTC,CASSQGYTYYEQYF
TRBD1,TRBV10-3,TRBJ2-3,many,TGTGCCATCAGGAAGGGACAGGGCACAGATACGCAGTATTTT,CAIRKGQGTDTQYF
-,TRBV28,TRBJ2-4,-,TGTGCCAGCAGTTTCCAAAACATTCAGTACTTC,CASSFQNIQYF
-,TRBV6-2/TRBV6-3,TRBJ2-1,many,TGTGCCAGCATCCCCTCCGGGATAGGGGGTGGCCACAATGAGCAGTTCTTC,CASIPSGIGGGHNEQFF
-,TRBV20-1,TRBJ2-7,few,TGCAGTGCTGGCCTGTCAGGGGACGTTGGCGAGCAGTACTTC,CSAGLSGDVGEQYF
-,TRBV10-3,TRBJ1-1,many,TGTGCCGTACGGGGGCAATTGAACACTGAAGCTTTCTTT,CAVRGQLNTEAFF
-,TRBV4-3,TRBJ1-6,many,TGCGCCAGCAGCCAAGTCCCCCTCCCGGGGAATTCACCCCTCCACTTT,CASSQVPLPGNSPLHF
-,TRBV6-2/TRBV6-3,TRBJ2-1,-,TGTGCCAGCAGTTTTAATACAGGGCTACTCTACAATGAGCAGTTCTTC,CASSFNTGLLYNEQFF
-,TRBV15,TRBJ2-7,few,TGTGCCACCAGCAGAGGGGCCCTGGATGGGTCCTACGAGCAGTACTTC,CATSRGALDGSYEQYF
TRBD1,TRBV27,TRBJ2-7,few,TGTGCCAGCAGTTTTCGCAGGACAGGGGCGGGTTACGAGCAGTACTTC,CASSFRRTGAGYEQYF
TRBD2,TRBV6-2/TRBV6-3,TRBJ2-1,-,TGTGCCAGCAGTTACCTAGCGGGAGCCAATGAGCAGTTCTTC,CASSYLAGANEQFF
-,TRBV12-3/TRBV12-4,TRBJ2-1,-,TGTGCCAGCAGAGTCGACGGCTACAATGAGCAGTTCTTC,CASRVDGYNEQFF
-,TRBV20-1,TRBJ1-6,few,TGCAGTGCTGGTCGGGGGAGCAATATTGCACCCCTCCACTTT,CSAGRGSNIAPLHF
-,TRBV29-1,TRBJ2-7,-,TGCAGAGTTGGACAGAGCTCCTACGAGCAGTACTTC,CRVGQSSYEQYF
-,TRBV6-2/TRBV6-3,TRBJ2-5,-,TGTGCCAGCAGTTACCCTAGGTGGACAGAGACCCAGTACTTC,CASSYPRWTETQYF
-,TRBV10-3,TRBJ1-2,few,TGTGCCATCAGTGAGGCGGGGGGCGGCTATGGCTACACCTTC,CAISEAGGGYGYTF
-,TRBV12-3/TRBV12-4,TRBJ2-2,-,TGTGCCAGCAGTTCGGGCCTCTCTAACACCGGGGAGCTGTTTTTT,CASSSGLSNTGELFF
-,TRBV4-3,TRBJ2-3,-,TGCGCCAGCAGCCACTCCACGAGGGAAGATACGCAGTATTTT,CASSHSTREDTQYF
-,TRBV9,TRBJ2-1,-,TGTGCCAGCAGCGTGACTGGGGACTCGGAGCAGTTCTTC,CASSVTGDSEQFF
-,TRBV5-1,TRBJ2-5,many,TGTGCCAGCAGCTTAGAGCCCCAAGAGACCCAGTACTTC,CASSLEPQETQYF
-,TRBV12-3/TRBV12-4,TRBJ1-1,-,TGTGCCAGCAGTTTAGGGACAGACGGTGAAGCTTTCTTT,CASSLGTDGEAFF
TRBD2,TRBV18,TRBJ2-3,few,TGTGCCAGCCTCGGACTAGCGGGAAGCACAGATACGCAGTATTTT,CASLGLAGSTDTQYF
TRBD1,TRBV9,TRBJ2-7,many,TGTGCCAGCAGCGCGGGACAGGGTTCGAACGAGCAGTACTTC,CASSAGQGSNEQYF
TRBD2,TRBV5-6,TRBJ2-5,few,TGTGCCAGCAGCCGTCCCGGGACTAGCGGGGGGACCTCAGAGACCCAGTACTTC,CASSRPGTSGGTSETQYF